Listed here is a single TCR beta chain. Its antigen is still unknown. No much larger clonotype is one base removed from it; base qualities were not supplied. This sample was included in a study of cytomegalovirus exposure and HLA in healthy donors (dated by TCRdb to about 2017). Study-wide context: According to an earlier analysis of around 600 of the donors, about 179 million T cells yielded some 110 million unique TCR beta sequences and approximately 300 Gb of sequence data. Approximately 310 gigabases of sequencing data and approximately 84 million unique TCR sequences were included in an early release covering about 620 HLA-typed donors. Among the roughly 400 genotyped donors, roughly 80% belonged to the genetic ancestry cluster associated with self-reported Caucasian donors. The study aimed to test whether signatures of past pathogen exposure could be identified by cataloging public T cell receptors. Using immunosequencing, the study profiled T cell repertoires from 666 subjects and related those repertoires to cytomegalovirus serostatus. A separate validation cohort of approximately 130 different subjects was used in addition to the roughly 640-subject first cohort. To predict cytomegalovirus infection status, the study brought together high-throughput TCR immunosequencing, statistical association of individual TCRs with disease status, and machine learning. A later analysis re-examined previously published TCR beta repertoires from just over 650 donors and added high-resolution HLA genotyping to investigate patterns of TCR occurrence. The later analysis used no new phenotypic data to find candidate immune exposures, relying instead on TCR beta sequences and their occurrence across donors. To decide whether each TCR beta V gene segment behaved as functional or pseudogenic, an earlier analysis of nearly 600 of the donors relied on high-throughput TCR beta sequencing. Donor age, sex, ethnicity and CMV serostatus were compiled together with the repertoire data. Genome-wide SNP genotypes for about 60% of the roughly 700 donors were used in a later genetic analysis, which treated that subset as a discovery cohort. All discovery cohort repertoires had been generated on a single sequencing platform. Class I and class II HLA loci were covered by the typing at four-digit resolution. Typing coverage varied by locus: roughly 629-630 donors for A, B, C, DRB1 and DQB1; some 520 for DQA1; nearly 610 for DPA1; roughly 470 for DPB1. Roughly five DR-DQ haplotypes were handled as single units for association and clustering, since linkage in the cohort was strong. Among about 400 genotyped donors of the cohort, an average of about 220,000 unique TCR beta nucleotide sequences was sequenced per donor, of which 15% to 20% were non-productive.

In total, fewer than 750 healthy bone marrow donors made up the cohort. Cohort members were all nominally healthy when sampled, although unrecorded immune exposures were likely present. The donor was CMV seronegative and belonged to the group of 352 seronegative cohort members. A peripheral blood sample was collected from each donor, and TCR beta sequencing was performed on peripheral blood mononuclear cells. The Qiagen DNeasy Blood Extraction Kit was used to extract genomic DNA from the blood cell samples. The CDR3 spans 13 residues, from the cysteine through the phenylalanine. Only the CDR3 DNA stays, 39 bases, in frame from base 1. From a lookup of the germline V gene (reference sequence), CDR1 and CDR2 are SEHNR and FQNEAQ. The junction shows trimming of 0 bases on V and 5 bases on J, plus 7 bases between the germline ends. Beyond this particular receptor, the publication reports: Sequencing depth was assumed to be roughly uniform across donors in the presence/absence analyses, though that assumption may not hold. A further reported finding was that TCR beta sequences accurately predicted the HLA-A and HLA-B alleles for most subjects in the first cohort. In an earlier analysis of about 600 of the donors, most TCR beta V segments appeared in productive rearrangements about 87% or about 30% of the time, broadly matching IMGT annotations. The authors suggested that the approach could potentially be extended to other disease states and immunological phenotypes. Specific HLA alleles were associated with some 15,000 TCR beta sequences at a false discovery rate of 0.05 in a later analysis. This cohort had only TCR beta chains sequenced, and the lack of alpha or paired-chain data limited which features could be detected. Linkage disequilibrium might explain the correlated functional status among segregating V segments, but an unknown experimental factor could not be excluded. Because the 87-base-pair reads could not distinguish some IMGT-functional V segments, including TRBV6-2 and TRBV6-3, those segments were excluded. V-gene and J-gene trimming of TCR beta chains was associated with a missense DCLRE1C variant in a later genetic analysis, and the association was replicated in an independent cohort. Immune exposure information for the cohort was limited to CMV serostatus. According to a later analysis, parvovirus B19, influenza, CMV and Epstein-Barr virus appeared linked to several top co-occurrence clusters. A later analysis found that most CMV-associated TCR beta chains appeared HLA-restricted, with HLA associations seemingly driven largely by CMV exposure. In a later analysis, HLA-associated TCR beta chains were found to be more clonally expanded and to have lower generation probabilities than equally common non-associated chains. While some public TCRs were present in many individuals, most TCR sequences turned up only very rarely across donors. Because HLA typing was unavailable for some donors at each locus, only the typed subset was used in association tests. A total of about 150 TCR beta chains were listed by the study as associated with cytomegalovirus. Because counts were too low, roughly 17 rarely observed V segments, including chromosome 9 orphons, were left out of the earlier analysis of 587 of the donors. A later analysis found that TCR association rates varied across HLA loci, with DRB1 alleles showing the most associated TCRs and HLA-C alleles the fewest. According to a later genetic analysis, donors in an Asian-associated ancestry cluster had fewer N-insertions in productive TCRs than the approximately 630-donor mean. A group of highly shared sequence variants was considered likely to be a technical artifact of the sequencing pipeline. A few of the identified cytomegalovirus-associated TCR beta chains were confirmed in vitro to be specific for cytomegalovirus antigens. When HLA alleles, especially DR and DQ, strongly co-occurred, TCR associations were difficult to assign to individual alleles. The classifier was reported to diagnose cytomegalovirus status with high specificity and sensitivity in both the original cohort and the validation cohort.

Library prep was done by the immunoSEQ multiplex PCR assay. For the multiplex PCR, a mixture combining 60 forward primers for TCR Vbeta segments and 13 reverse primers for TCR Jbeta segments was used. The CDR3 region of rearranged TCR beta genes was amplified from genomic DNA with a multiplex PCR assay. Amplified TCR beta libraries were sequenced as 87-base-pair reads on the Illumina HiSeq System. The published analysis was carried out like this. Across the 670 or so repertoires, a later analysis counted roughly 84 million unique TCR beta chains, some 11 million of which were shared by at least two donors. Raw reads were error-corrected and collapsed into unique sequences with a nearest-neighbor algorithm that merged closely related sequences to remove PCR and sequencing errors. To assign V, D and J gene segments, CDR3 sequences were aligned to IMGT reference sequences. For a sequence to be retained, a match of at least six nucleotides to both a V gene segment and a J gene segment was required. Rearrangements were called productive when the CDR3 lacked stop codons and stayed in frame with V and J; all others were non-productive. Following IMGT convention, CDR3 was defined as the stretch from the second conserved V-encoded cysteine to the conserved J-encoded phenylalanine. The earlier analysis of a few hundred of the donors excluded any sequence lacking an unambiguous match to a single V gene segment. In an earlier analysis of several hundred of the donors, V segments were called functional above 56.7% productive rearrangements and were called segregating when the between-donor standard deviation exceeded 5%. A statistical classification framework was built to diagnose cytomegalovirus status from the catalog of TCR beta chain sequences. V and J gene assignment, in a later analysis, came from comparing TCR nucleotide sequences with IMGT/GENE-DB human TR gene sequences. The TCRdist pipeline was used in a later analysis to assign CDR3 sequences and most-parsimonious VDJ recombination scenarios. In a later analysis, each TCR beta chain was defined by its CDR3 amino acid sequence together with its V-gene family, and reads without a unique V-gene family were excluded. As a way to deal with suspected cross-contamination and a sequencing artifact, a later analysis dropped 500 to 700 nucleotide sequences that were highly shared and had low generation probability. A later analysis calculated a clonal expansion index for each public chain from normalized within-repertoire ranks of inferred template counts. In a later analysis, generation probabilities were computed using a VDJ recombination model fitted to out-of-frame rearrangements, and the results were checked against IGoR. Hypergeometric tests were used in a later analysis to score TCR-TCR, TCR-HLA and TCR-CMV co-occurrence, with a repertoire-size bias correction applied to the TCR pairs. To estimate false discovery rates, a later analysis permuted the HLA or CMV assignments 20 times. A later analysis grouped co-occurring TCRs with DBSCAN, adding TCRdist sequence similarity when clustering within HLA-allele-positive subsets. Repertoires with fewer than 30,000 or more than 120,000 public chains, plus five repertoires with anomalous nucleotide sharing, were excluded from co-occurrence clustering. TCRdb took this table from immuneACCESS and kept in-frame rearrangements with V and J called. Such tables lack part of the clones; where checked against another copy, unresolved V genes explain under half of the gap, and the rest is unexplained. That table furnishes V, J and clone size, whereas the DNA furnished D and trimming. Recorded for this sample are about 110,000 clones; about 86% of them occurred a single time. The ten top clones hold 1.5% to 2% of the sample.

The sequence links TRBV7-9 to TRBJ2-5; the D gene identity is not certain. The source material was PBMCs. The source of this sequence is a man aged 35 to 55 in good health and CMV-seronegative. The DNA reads TGTGCCAGCAGCTTAGCGAGGCTGGAGACCCAGTACTTC. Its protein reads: CASSLARLETQYF.